Here is one TCR beta chain with its context. Its target is not known. This specimen belongs to a study of T cells in Graves' hyperthyroidism and ophthalmopathy. Study-level results: Among clonotypes expanded in thyroid above 0.001, most were also found in blood. The model made its ophthalmopathy prediction, and onset followed a median approximately 6 months later. Stable hyperthyroidism was told apart from ophthalmopathy by a model built on 13 V-J features.

Patients showing uncontrolled infection, other autoimmune disease, pregnancy or lactation were ineligible. The source material, RNA transcripts, was used to amplify TCR beta CDR3 regions. The study used the HTBI primer set for a first-round RT-PCR of the TCR CDR3. TCRdb re-derived calls from the multiplex PCR reads in MiXCR, one entry per CDR3 protein. The sample lists 400,000 to 500,000 distinct CDR3 sequences, approximately 15% seen once, with 13% in the top ten. The sample was blood. The source is a man between 18 and 29 years old with Graves' ophthalmopathy.

The DNA for the CDR3 is TGTGCCAGCTACACGACTAGCGCCAACTCCTACGAGCAGTACTTC. This encodes CASYTTSANSYEQYF. V and J are TRBV18 and TRBJ2-7, with 8 bases matching TRBD2. This CDR3 has 15 amino acids. V shed 7 bases, J shed 0 bases, and the junction held 8 bases outside the gene matches. Germline CDR1 is KGHSH and CDR2 is LQKENI.